Below, 30 T cell receptor beta chains from the same sample are listed, as sequenced in a study of Ad26.COV2.S vaccination and SARS-CoV-2 variants. Repertoires were generated with immunoSEQ multiplex PCR, while TCRdb's copy carries only in-frame clones and drops some. The sample shows 510,000 or so clones, approximately 88% of them seen only once. Treatment indicated: around 19 received Ad26.COV2.S at low or high dose, single or two shots; roughly five received placebo; per-sample allocation not given. Sampling occurred on day 63 after the first vaccine or placebo injection. The starting material was peripheral blood, obtained in a trial of Ad26.COV2.S vaccine versus placebo. Receptors originate from a person between 18 and 60 years old who received the Ad26.COV2.S COVID-19 vaccine or a placebo.

The rearrangement uses TRBV7-6 and TRBJ1-1; no clear D gene. CDR1 is SGHVS and CDR2 is FNYEAQ in the germline V gene. V was clipped by 2 bases and J by 7 bases, with 8 bases between them. The length of the CDR3 is 12 residues. The CDR3 reads CASSLPDGEAFF. CDR3 bases: TGTGCCAGCAGCTTACCAGACGGTGAAGCTTTCTTT.

The V call is TRBV27, the J call TRBJ1-2; D is uncertain. Trimming shortened V by 5 bases and J by 2 bases, and 9 bases separated the two germline ends. Germline V gene data show CDR1 as MNHEY and CDR2 as SMNVEV (reference sequence). This CDR3 contains 13 residues. CDR3 in DNA: TGTGCCAGCAGTCGGACGGAGAACTATGGCTACACCTTC. Translating gives CASSRTENYGYTF.

The chain links TRBV29-1 to TRBJ2-7, with D possibly being TRBD2 (6 bases). V lost 7 bases, J lost 0 bases, and 13 bases lay in between. CDR1 and CDR2 (germline): SQVTM, ANQGSEA. This CDR3 contains 13 residues. CDR3 region: CSARETSSYEQYF. The DNA of the CDR3 is TGCAGCGCCCGGGAGACTAGCTCCTACGAGCAGTACTTC.

This clone was observed a handful of times. V is TRBV27 and J is TRBJ2-1; 13 positions agree with TRBD2. Germline trimming cut 5 bases from V and 8 bases from J; bases unmatched to any gene: 18. Germline-derived CDR1 and CDR2 are MNHEY and SMNVEV (reference sequence). The CDR3 covers 19 residues. The CDR3 here is CASSPRGGLLAGGLHEQFF. The CDR3, as DNA: TGTGCCAGCAGTCCGCGAGGGGGGTTACTAGCGGGAGGGTTGCATGAGCAGTTCTTC.

The chain joins TRBV7-2 to TRBJ2-7, with 8 bases lining up with TRBD2. The V gene end was trimmed by 4 bases and the J gene end by 1 base; junction bases not matched to a gene: 6. This CDR3 comprises 15 residues. CDR1 and CDR2 (germline): SGHTA, FQGNSA. Here the CDR3 reads CASSSSGGKSYEQYF. CDR3 DNA sequence: TGTGCCAGCAGCTCCAGCGGGGGCAAGTCCTACGAGCAGTACTTC.

This clone was recorded once. The chain employs TRBV6-4 and TRBJ1-2; tentative D call: TRBD1 (5 bases). V shed 5 bases and J shed 0 bases, with 10 bases lying between them. In germline, CDR1 is MRHNA, CDR2 SNTAGT. The CDR3 extends over 14 amino acids. The CDR3 region is CASSPTAANYGYTF. In DNA, the CDR3 is TGTGCCAGCAGTCCGACAGCAGCTAACTATGGCTACACCTTC.

V usage is TRBV11-3 and J usage is TRBJ2-1; TRBD2 matches at 14 bases. The V gene end was trimmed by 5 bases and the J gene end by 4 bases; junction bases not matched to a gene: 7. Germline lookup yields CDR1 SGHNT and CDR2 YENEEA. The CDR3 has 17 residues. The CDR3 here is CASSPKGLAGAYNEQFF. CDR3 sequence (DNA): TGTGCCAGCAGCCCTAAGGGACTAGCGGGAGCATACAATGAGCAGTTCTTC.

This rearrangement joins TRBV9 to TRBJ2-1, with 10 bases matching TRBD1. The germline CDR1 and CDR2 sequences are SGDLS and YYNGEE. V dropped 3 bases and J dropped 6; count of bases not matched to a gene: 9. The CDR3 runs 16 residues. The CDR3 bases are TGTGCCAGCAGCGACGCCGGGACAGGGGTGAGCAATGAGCAGTTCTTC. The encoded protein is CASSDAGTGVSNEQFF.

This chain connects TRBV5-1 to TRBJ1-2; 7 bases map to TRBD1. Unmatched junction bases numbered 7, after V lost 1 base and J lost 7 bases. The CDR3 is 14 residues long. Germline V gene data show CDR1 as SGHRS and CDR2 as YFSETQ. CDR3 sequence (DNA): TGCGCCAGCAGCTTGAAGAGGGGGCAGTCTGGCTACACCTTC. As protein: CASSLKRGQSGYTF.

Concerning this clone itself: The junction does not match germline at one end; this may be a read error. The V call is TRBV30, the J call TRBJ1-6; 9 positions agree with TRBD1. The CDR3 loop spans 16 amino acids. Germline V lookup: CDR1 GTSNPN, CDR2 SVGIG (reference sequence). The CDR3 loop reads CAWSITGTGNNSPLHF. CDR3 sequence (DNA): TGTGCCTGGAGTATCACCGGGACAGGGAATAACTCACCCCTCCACTTT.

The chain couples TRBV6-6 to TRBJ2-2, with 10 bases lining up with TRBD2. J lost 4 bases, V lost 6 bases, and 2 bases had no gene match. The CDR3 has 14 residues. In germline, CDR1 is MNHNY, CDR2 SVGAGI (reference sequence). CDR3 region: CASSRTSGTGELFF. CDR3 nucleotides: TGTGCCAGCAGCCGGACTAGCGGCACCGGGGAGCTGTTTTTT.

The count of this clone is one. The chain has TRBV27 and TRBJ2-7; D remains ambiguous. Per germline, CDR1 MNHEY and CDR2 SMNVEV (reference sequence). Deletions cut 9 bases from V and 3 bases from J, with 6 bases between. The CDR3 is 10 amino acids. CDR3: CARGIYEQYF. DNA for the CDR3: TGTGCCAGGGGGATCTACGAGCAGTACTTC.

The chain combines TRBV19 with TRBJ1-5, with 8 bases that match TRBD1. CDR3 size: 17 residues. J gave up 2 bases and V 5 bases, and 11 bases lay outside the gene matches. The germline V gene encodes CDR1 LNHDA and CDR2 SQIVND (reference sequence). CDR3 in amino acids: CASSALRTGWGNQPQHF. The DNA for the CDR3 is TGTGCCAGTAGTGCCCTAAGGACAGGGTGGGGCAATCAGCCCCAGCATTTT.

The chain has TRBV14 and TRBJ2-2; 16 nucleotides match TRBD2. The CDR3 length is 23 residues. After removal of 8 bases from V and 0 bases from J, the junction contained 21 bases not matched to a gene. Germline CDR1 is SGHDN and CDR2 is FVKESK. CDR3: CASSPRRGLAGGSGNPNTGELFF. The CDR3 bases are TGTGCCAGCTCCCCCCGGCGGGGACTAGCGGGAGGGTCTGGAAACCCGAACACCGGGGAGCTGTTTTTT.

V gene TRBV7-9 combines with J gene TRBJ2-1; D could derive from TRBD1 or TRBD2 (5 bases each). Deletions cut 4 bases from V and 7 bases from J, with 14 bases between. CDR1 SEHNR and CDR2 FQNEAQ come from the germline V gene (reference sequence). The CDR3 runs to 14 residues. The CDR3 bases are TGTGCCAGCAGCTACCCGGGACCTAAGAATGAGCAGTTCTTC. Protein product: CASSYPGPKNEQFF.

This clone appeared once. The V call is TRBV2, the J call TRBJ1-1; no clear D. Germline V CDR1 and CDR2: SNHLY, FYNNEI. Trimming shortened V by 5 bases and J by 7 bases, and 8 bases separated the two germline ends. This CDR3 is 11 amino acids long. This chain's CDR3 is CASSFDGEAFF. The CDR3 DNA is TGTGCCAGCAGTTTCGACGGTGAAGCTTTCTTT.

The chain uses TRBV9 and TRBJ2-1, with 12 positions matching TRBD2. The V and J ends lost 0 bases and 1 base, in that order; junction bases with no gene match: 2. CDR1 is SGDLS, CDR2 YYNGEE, per germline. There are 17 residues in the CDR3. DNA for the CDR3: TGTGCCAGCAGCGTAGAGGGACTAGCGGGTTCCTACAATGAGCAGTTCTTC. Translated: CASSVEGLAGSYNEQFF.

This rearrangement joins TRBV4-3 to TRBJ2-1; 7 bases line up with TRBD2. The CDR3 runs 16 residues. V trimming: 0 bases; J trimming: 8 bases; junction bases outside the gene matches: 10. CDR1 and CDR2 from the germline V gene are LGHNA and YSLEER. CDR3 DNA sequence: TGCGCCAGCAGCCAAGAAGCGGCTAGCGGTGTTGATGAGCAGTTCTTC. This gives the protein CASSQEAASGVDEQFF.

This clone is a singleton in its sample. The chain carries TRBV29-1 and TRBJ2-1, with D possibly matching TRBD2 (5 bases). V was pared by 3 bases and J by 4 bases, with 25 bases between. CDR1 SQVTM and CDR2 ANQGSEA come from the germline V gene. The CDR3 sequence is 18 residues long. The DNA for the CDR3 is TGCAGCGTTGACGCCGCCCCCGACATGACGAGGGTTTACAATGAGCAGTTCTTC. The encoded protein is CSVDAAPDMTRVYNEQFF.

The V and J genes are TRBV2 and TRBJ2-2; tentative D call: TRBD1 (8 bases). CDR3 length equals 14 residues. CDR1 SNHLY and CDR2 FYNNEI come from the germline V gene. V was trimmed by 10 bases and J by 4 bases, leaving 16 bases between them. CDR3 in DNA: TGTGCCACAGGACAGGGAGGGACCACCGGGGAGCTGTTTTTT. Protein product: CATGQGGTTGELFF.

The chain links TRBV12-5 to TRBJ1-1; TRBD1 agrees at 7 bases. J lost 0 bases, V lost 7 bases, and 5 bases had no gene match. Germline V gene data show CDR1 as LGHNT and CDR2 as FRNRAP. This CDR3 comprises 14 residues. CDR3 protein: CASARDSMNTEAFF. Here the CDR3 DNA reads TGTGCTAGTGCACGGGACAGCATGAACACTGAAGCTTTCTTT.

This clone has only a few counts. This rearrangement joins TRBV30 to TRBJ1-1; a weak D match, TRBD1 (6 bases). Per germline, CDR1 GTSNPN and CDR2 SVGIG (reference sequence). V was shortened by 4 bases and J by 1 base, with 7 bases between the two germline ends. The CDR3 length is 12 residues. The CDR3 loop reads CAWTRGNTEAFF. CDR3 nucleotides: TGTGCCTGGACCAGGGGGAACACTGAAGCTTTCTTT.

With regard to this clone: Other DNA sequences of this sample code for an identical CDR3. The rearrangement uses TRBV12-3 or TRBV12-4 and TRBJ1-1; D gene unclear. The length of the CDR3 is 12 residues. Deletions cut 2 bases from V and 4 bases from J, with 5 bases between. CDR3 region: CASSLRGTEAFF. The CDR3 bases are TGTGCCAGCAGTTTACGGGGCACTGAAGCTTTCTTT.

The chain recombines TRBV27 with TRBJ2-3; the D gene could be TRBD1 or TRBD2 (5 bases each). The length of the CDR3 is 16 residues. V lost 7 bases and J 7 bases, leaving 24 bases between the germline ends. Germline loops: CDR1 MNHEY, CDR2 SMNVEV (reference sequence). The CDR3, as DNA: TGTGCCAGCACCCCTCGGTGGGGCCAGGAGCGGCATACGCAGTATTTT. Its translation is CASTPRWGQERHTQYF.

The V gene is TRBV10-3, the J gene TRBJ2-1; 8 nucleotides align to TRBD1. The junction had 8 bases not matched to a gene; V was cut back by 8 bases and J by 8 bases. Germline loops: CDR1 ENHRY, CDR2 SYGVKD. CDR3 size: 13 residues. CDR3 protein: CAIGQGQVDEQFF. CDR3 nucleotide sequence: TGTGCCATCGGACAGGGTCAAGTCGATGAGCAGTTCTTC.

The DNA for the CDR3 is TGTGCCAGTAGTATAGGGGACGTCTACAATTCACCCCTCCACTTT. Protein: CASSIGDVYNSPLHF. The V call is TRBV19, the J call TRBJ1-6, with D possibly being TRBD1 (5 bases). Germline CDR1 reads LNHDA; CDR2 reads SQIVND (reference sequence). V lost 1 base and J 7 bases, leaving 11 bases between the germline ends. This CDR3 has 15 amino acids.

This clone was seen a single time. The chain employs TRBV29-1 and TRBJ1-2; perhaps TRBD1 as D (5 bases). Germline V gene lookup returns CDR1 SQVTM and CDR2 ANQGSEA. Trimming stripped 5 bases from V and 2 bases from J, with 15 bases between. The CDR3 loop spans 14 amino acids. This CDR3 is CSVNTGGGNYGYTF. The CDR3, as DNA: TGCAGCGTTAACACCGGTGGGGGGAACTATGGCTACACCTTC.

The genes are TRBV4-2 and TRBJ2-1, with 11 bases fitting TRBD2. Germline assignment: CDR1 LGHNA and CDR2 YNFKEQ. This CDR3 is built from 16 residues. Trimming at V came to 0 bases and at J to 2 bases, leaving 0 bases not matched to a gene. The CDR3 nucleotides read TGTGCCAGCAGCCAAGAACTAGCGGGAGCCTACAATGAGCAGTTCTTC. Protein sequence: CASSQELAGAYNEQFF.

This chain uses TRBV7-9 with TRBJ2-1, with D perhaps TRBD1 (6 bases). Trimming pared 5 bases from V and 6 bases from J, leaving 14 bases between. This CDR3 contains 14 residues. Germline CDR1 SEHNR, CDR2 FQNEAQ (reference sequence). CDR3 protein: CASSQDRMGNEQFF. The CDR3 nucleotides are TGTGCCAGCAGCCAAGACAGGATGGGCAATGAGCAGTTCTTC.

For this clone: Distinct nucleotide sequences in the sample also encode this CDR3. The chain couples TRBV11-1 to TRBJ2-7, with TRBD2 identical over 9 bases. The CDR3 has 14 residues. The V and J ends lost 4 bases and 1 base, in that order; junction bases with no gene match: 2. Germline V gives CDR1 SGHAT, CDR2 FQDESV (reference sequence). For the CDR3, the DNA is TGTGCCAGCAGCTCAACTAGCGGGTCCTACGAGCAGTACTTC. Protein: CASSSTSGSYEQYF.